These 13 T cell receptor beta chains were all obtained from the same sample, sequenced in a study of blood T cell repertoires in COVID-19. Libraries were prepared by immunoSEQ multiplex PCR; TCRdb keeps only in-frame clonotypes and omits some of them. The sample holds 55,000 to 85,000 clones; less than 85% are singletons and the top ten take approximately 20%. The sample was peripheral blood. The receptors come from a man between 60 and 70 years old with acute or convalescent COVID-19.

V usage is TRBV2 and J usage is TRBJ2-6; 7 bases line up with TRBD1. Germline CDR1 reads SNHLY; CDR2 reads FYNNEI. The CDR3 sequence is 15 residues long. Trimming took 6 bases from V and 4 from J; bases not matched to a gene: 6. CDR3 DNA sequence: TGTGCCAGCAGCGCGACAGGGTTCGGGGCCAACGTCCTGACTTTC. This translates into CASSATGFGANVLTF.

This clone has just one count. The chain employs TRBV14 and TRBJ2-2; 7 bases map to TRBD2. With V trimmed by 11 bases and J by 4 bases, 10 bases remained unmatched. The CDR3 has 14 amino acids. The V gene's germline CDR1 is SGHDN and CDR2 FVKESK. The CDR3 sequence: CAAKRGPSTGELFF. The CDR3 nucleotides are TGTGCCGCTAAGCGGGGACCCAGCACCGGGGAGCTGTTTTTT.

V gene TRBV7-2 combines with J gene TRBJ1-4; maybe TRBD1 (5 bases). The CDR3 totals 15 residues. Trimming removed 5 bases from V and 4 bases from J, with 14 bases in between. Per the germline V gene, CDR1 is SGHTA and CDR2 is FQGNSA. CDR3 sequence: CASSLPGLHNEKLFF. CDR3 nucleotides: TGTGCCAGCAGCCTACCGGGACTGCATAATGAAAAACTGTTTTTT.

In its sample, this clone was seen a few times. The DNA for the CDR3 is TGCGCCAGCAGCCAAGAAGGGGAGGGTGGTTCGAACATTCAGTACTTC. This codes for CASSQEGEGGSNIQYF. The chain combines TRBV4-1 with TRBJ2-4, with 7 bases lining up with TRBD2. J was trimmed by 7 bases and V by 0 bases; bases with no gene match: 9. Germline V gene sequence: CDR1 MGHRA, CDR2 YSYEKL. The CDR3 contains 16 residues.

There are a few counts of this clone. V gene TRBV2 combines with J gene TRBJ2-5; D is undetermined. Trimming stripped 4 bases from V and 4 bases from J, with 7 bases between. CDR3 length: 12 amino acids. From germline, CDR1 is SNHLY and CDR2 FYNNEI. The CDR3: CASSAPGETQYF. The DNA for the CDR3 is TGTGCCAGCAGTGCCCCGGGAGAGACCCAGTACTTC.

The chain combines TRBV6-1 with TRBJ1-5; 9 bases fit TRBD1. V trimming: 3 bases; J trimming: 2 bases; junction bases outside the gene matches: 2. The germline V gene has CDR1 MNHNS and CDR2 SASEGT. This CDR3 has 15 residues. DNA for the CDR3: TGTGCCAGCAGTGACCGGGACAGGGGCAATCAGCCCCAGCATTTT. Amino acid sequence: CASSDRDRGNQPQHF.

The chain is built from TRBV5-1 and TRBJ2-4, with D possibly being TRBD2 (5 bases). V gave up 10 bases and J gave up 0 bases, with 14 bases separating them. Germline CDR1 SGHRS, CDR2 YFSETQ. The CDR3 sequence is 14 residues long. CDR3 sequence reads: CADPSGIAKNIQYF. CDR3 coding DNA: TGCGCCGACCCCTCGGGGATAGCCAAAAACATTCAGTACTTC.

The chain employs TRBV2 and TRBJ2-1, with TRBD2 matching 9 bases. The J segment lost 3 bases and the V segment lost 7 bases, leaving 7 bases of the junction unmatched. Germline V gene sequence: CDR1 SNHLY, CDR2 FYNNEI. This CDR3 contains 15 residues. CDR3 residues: CASTAGGANYNEQFF. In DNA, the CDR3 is TGTGCCAGCACAGCGGGGGGCGCTAACTACAATGAGCAGTTCTTC.

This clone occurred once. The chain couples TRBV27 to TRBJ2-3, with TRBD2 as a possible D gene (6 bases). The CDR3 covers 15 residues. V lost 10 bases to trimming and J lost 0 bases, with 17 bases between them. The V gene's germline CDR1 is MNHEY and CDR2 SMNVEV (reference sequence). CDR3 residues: CATTGEAASTDTQYF. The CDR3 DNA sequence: TGTGCCACTACGGGGGAGGCCGCTAGCACAGATACGCAGTATTTT.

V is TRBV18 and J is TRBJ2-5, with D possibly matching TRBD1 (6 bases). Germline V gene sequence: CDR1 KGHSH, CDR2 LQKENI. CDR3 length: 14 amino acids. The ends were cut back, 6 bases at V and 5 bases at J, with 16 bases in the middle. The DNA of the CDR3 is TGTGCCAGCTCTTACCGGGACACCGCGGAGACCCAGTACTTC. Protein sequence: CASSYRDTAETQYF.

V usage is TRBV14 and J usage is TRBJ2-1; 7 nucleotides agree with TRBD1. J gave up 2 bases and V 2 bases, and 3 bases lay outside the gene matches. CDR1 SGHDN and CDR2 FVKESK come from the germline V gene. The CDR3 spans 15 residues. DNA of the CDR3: TGTGCCAGCAGCCAAATCCAGGGGGCCTACAATGAGCAGTTCTTC. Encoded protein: CASSQIQGAYNEQFF.

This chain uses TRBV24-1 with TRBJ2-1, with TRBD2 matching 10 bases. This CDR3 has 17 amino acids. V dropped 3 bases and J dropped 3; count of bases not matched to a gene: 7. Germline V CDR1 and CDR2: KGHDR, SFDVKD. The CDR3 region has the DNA TGTGCCACCAGTGATCCTAGCGGGAGCCTCAACTACAATGAGCAGTTCTTC. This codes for CATSDPSGSLNYNEQFF.

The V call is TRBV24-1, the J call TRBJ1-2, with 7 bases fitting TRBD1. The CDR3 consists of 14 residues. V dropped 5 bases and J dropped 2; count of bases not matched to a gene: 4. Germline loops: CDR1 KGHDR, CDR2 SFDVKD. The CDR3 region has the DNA TGTGCCACCAGTGGCCTGGGACAGAACTATGGCTACACCTTC. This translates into CATSGLGQNYGYTF.